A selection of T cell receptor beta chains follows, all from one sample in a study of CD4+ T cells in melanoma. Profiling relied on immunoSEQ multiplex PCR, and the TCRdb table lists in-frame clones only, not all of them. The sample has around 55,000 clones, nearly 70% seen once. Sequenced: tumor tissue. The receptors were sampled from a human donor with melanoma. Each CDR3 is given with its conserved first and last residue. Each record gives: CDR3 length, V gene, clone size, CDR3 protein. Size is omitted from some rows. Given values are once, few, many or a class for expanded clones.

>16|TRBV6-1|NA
CASSVRGGAGNQPQHF
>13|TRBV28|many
CASGDRGNSPLHF
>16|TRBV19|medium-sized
CASSTQHGQGGQPQHF
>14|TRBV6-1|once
CASTLRGDRVAYTF
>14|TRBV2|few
CASSAAQGVGGYTF
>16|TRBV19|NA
CASSFRDRAPRDTQYF
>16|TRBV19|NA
CASSPQGDSGNQPQHF
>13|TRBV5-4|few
CASSRDSPSEQYF
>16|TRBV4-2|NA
CASSQVGGTNTGELFF
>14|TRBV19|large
CASSIQTVNSPLHF
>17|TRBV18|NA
CASSPRPPGGGGTEAFF
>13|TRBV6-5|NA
CASRPGPGGGYTF
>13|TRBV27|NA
CASRLQGRGELFF
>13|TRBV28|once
CASGTPGGYEQYF
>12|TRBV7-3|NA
CASSEGGNEQFF
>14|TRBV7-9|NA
CASSFAGTYNEQFF
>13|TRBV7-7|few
CASSLEGGETQYF
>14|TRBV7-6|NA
CASSLKTHNYGYTF
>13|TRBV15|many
CATSRGGLGGYTF
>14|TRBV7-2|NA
CASSPGLAGPEQYF
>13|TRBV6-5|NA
CASSYKDRGEQYF
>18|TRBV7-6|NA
CASSTEAFSQGFNEKLFF
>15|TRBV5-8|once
CASSLRVGDSQPQHF